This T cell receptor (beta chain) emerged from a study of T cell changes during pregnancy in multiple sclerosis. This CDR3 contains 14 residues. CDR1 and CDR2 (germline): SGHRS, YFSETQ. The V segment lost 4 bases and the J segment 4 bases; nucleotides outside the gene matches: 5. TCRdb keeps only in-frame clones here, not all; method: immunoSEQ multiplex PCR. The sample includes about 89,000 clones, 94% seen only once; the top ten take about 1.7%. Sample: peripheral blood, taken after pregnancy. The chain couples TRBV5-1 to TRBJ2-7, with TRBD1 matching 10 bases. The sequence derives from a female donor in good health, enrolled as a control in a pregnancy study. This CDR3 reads CASSVTGGSYEQYF. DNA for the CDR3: TGCGCCAGCAGCGTGACAGGGGGCTCATACGAGCAGTACTTC.